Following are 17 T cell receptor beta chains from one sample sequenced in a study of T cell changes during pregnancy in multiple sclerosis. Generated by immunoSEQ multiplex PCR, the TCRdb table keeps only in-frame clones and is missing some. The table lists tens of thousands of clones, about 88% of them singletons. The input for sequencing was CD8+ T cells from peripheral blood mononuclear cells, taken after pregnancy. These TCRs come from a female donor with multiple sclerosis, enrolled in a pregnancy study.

CDR3 sequence reads: CASGGQGAPNYGYTF. CDR3 nucleotide sequence: TGTGCCAGCGGGGGGCAGGGGGCACCTAACTATGGCTACACCTTC. This chain connects TRBV21-1 to TRBJ1-2; the table's D gene call, TRBD1, was not cross checked with the DNA. TRBV21-1 is a pseudogene. CDR3 size: 15 residues.

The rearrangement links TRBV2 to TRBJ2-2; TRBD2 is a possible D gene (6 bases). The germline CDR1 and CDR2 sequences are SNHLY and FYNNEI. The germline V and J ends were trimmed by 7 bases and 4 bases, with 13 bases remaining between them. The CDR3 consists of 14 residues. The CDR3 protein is CASNTGAGTGELFF. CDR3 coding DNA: TGTGCCAGCAACACGGGAGCGGGCACCGGGGAGCTGTTTTTT.

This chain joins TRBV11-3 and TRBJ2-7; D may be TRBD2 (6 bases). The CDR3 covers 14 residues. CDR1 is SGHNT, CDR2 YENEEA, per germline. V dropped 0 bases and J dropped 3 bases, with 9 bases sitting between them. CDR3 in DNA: TGTGCCAGCAGCTTAGATCGGGGGAACTACGAGCAGTACTTC. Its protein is CASSLDRGNYEQYF.

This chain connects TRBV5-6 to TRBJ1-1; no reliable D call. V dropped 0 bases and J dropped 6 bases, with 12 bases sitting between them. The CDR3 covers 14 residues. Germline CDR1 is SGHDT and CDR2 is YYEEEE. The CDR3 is CASSLAFAVSEAFF. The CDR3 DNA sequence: TGTGCCAGCAGCTTGGCTTTTGCGGTCTCTGAAGCTTTCTTT.

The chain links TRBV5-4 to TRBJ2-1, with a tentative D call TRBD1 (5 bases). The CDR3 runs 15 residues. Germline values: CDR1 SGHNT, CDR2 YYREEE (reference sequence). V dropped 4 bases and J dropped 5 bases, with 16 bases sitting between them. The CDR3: CASSLFQQENNEQFF. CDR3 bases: TGTGCCAGCAGCCTATTCCAACAGGAGAACAATGAGCAGTTCTTC.

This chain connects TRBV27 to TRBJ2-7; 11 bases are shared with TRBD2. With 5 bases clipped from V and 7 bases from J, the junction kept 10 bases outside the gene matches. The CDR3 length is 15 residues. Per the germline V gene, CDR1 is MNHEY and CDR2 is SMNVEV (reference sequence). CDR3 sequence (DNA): TGTGCCAGCAGTCTCGAAGTAGCGGGAGGGTATGAGCAGTACTTC. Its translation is CASSLEVAGGYEQYF.

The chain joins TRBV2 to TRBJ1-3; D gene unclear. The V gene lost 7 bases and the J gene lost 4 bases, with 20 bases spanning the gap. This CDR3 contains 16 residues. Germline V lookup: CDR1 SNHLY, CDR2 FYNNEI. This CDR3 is CASKVGDRSTGNTIYF. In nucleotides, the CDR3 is TGTGCCAGCAAAGTGGGAGACCGCTCTACGGGAAACACCATATATTTT.

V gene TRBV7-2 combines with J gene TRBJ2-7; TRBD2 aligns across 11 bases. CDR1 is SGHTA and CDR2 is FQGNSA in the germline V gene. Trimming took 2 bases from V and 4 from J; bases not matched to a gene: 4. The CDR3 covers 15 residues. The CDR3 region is CASSLYPSGRYEQYF. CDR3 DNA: TGTGCCAGCAGCTTATATCCTAGCGGGAGGTACGAGCAGTACTTC.

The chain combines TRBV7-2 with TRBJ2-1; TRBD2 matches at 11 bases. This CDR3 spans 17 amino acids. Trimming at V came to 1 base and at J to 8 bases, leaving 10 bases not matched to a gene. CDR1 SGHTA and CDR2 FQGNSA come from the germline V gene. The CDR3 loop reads CASSLVGLAGGYDEQFF. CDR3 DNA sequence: TGTGCCAGCAGCTTAGTAGGGCTAGCGGGAGGATATGATGAGCAGTTCTTC. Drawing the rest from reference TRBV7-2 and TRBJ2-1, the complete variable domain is GAGVSQSPSNKVTEKGKDVELRCDPISGHTALYWYRQSLGQGLEFLIYFQGNSAPDKSGLPSDRFSAERTGGSVSTLTIQRTQQEDSAVYLCASSLVGLAGGYDEQFFGPGTRLTVL.

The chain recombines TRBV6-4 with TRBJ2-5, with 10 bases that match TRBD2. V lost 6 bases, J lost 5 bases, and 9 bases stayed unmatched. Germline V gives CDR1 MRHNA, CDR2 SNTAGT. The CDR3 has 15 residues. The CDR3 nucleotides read TGTGCCAGCAGCCCCGCCACTAGCGGGATCGAGACCCAGTACTTC. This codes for CASSPATSGIETQYF.

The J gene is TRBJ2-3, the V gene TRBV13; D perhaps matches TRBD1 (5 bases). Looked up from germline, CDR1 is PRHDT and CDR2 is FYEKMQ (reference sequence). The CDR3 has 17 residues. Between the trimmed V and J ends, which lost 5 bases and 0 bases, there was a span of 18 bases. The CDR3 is CASSPGQGPLSTDTQYF. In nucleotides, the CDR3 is TGTGCCAGCAGCCCTGGCCAGGGCCCCCTAAGCACAGATACGCAGTATTTT.

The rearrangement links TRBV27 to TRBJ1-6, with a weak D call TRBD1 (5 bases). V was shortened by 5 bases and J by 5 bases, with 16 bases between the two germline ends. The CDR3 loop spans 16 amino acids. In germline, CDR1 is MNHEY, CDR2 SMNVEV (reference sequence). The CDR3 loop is CASSPSWGEDNSPLHF. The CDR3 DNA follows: TGTGCCAGCAGTCCGTCTTGGGGGGAAGATAATTCACCCCTCCACTTT.

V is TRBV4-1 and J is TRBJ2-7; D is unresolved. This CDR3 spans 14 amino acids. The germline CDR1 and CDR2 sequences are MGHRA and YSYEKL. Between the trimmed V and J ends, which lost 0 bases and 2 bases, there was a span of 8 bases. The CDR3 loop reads CASSQDQTPYEQYF. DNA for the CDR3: TGCGCCAGCAGCCAAGACCAGACACCCTACGAGCAGTACTTC.

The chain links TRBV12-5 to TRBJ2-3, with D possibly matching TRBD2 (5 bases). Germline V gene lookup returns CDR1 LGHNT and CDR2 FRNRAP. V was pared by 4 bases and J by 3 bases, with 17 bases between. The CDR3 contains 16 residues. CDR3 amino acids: CASGYPEGRATDTQYF. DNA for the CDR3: TGTGCTAGTGGTTACCCTGAAGGGCGGGCAACAGATACGCAGTATTTT. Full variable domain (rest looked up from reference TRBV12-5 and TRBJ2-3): DARVTQTPRHKVTEMGQEVTMRCQPILGHNTVFWYRQTMMQGLELLAYFRNRAPLDDSGMPKDRFSAEMPDATLATLKIQPSEPRDSAVYFCASGYPEGRATDTQYFGPGTRLTVL.

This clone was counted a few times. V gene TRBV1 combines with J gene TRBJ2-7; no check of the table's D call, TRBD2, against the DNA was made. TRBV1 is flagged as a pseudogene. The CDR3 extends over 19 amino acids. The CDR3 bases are TGCACCAGAGAACGCAGCTCTCTAGCGGGAGAAGAGAAGTCCTACGAGCAGTACTTC. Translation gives CTRERSSLAGEEKSYEQYF.

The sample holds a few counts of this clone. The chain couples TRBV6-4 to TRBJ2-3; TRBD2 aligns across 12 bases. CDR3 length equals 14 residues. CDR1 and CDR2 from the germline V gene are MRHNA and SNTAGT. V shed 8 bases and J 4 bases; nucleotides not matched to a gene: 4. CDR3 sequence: CASGLAGGSDTQYF. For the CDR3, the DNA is TGTGCCAGCGGTCTAGCGGGAGGGTCAGATACGCAGTATTTT.

CDR3 loop: CASNYREGGNQPQHF. CDR3 coding DNA: TGTGCCAGCAACTACAGGGAAGGTGGCAATCAGCCCCAGCATTTT. The chain joins TRBV21-1 to TRBJ1-5; the listed D gene, TRBD1, was not tested against the DNA. TRBV21-1 is a pseudogene segment. CDR3 length equals 15 residues.